This TCR beta chain is from a study of cytomegalovirus exposure and HLA in healthy donors. The primer mix had 60 Vbeta and 13 Jbeta primers. The assay was immunoSEQ multiplex PCR, and TCRdb's table has in-frame clones only and misses some. The sample contains tens of thousands of clones, about 77% of which appear only once. Remarks on this clone: The antigen is not known.

The CDR3 is 18 amino acids. Germline V gives CDR1 MDHEN, CDR2 SYDVKM. At collection, donors were nominally healthy, but unrecorded immune exposures were probable. Findings of the study overall: Sequencing probably produced one cluster of sequence variants that were highly shared.

The gene calls are TRBV28 and TRBJ2-5, with a tentative D call TRBD2 (7 bases). Near its end, the DNA agrees better with TRBJ2-7, so the J call may be wrong. The TCR sequence derives from a man aged 40-55 years in good health and CMV-seronegative. Specimen: PBMCs. CDR3 amino acids: CASTLGGLASGKFYEQYF. In DNA, the CDR3 is TGTGCCAGCACACTGGGGGGGCTAGCGTCAGGAAAATTCTACGAGCAGTACTTC.